Shown below are 15 T cell receptor beta chains from a single sample sequenced in a study of breast tumors, draining lymph nodes, adjacent tissues. TCRdb itself ran the multiplex PCR reads through MiXCR, one entry per CDR3 protein. This table holds about 200,000 distinct CDR3 sequences, less than 45% found once. Breast cancer patients provided tissue from their axillary draining lymph nodes. Sequenced input: axillary lymph node tissue. The receptors originated from a female donor with breast cancer. Some clones in this sample may be carry-over from other donors' samples.

Remarks on this clonotype: This sequence may be a read error, since a much larger clone differs from it by one base. The chain is built from TRBV9 and TRBJ2-6; D tentatively reads TRBD1 or TRBD2 (6 bases each). The CDR3 is 17 residues long. The germline CDR1 and CDR2 sequences are SGDLS and YYNGEE. CDR3 sequence reads: CASSGGDTLSGANALTF. The CDR3 DNA reads TGTGCCAGCAGCGGGGGGGACACGTTGTCTGGGGCCAACGCCCTGACTTTC.

This clonotype was counted ten times or more. The chain employs TRBV14 and TRBJ1-6; D unclear. V lost 0 bases, J lost 9 bases, and 6 bases lay in between. The CDR3 loop spans 13 amino acids. Per the germline V gene, CDR1 is SGHDN and CDR2 is FVKESK. CDR3 DNA sequence: TGTGCCAGCAGCCAAGAAAGGGTTTCACCCCTCCACTTT. This gives the protein CASSQERVSPLHF.

This clonotype was found many times. This chain joins TRBV2 and TRBJ2-2; D call uncertain. The CDR3 is made up of 12 amino acids. Trimming took 4 bases from V and 7 from J, leaving 7 bases between them. Germline loops: CDR1 SNHLY, CDR2 FYNNEI. The CDR3 spells CASSVLVGELFF. The DNA for the CDR3 is TGTGCCAGCAGTGTCTTAGTCGGGGAGCTGTTTTTT.

This clonotype has at least ten counts. This sequence joins TRBV7-2 and TRBJ2-5; 12 positions match TRBD2. The ends lost 3 bases at V and 2 bases at J; junction bases unmatched: 4. Germline V lookup: CDR1 SGHTA, CDR2 FQGNSA. This CDR3 has 16 amino acids. This chain's CDR3 is CASSFSLAGGQETQYF. DNA of the CDR3: TGTGCCAGCAGCTTCTCTCTAGCGGGGGGGCAAGAGACCCAGTACTTC.

The sample holds many counts of this clonotype. The chain uses TRBV2 and TRBJ2-3; D uncertain. Trimming cost V 3 bases and J 0 bases, with 7 bases left between them. Looked up from germline, CDR1 is SNHLY and CDR2 is FYNNEI. CDR3 length equals 14 residues. The CDR3 protein is CASSDLVSTDTQYF. DNA for the CDR3: TGTGCCAGCAGTGATTTAGTGAGCACAGATACGCAGTATTTT.

This clonotype was picked up many times. The V and J genes are TRBV3-1 and TRBJ1-6; 8 bases match TRBD1. Trimming at V came to 1 base and at J to 9 bases, leaving 2 bases not matched to a gene. The germline V gene encodes CDR1 LGHDT and CDR2 YNNKEL (reference sequence). CDR3 size: 14 residues. CDR3 bases: TGTGCCAGCAGCCAAGCAGGGGGCAGTTCACCCCTCCACTTT. It codes for CASSQAGGSSPLHF.

Comments on this clonotype: This may be a read error, as it is one base from a much larger clone. The V and J genes are TRBV5-6 and TRBJ1-2, with D uncertain. The CDR3 is 13 residues long. CDR1 is SGHDT and CDR2 is YYEEEE in the germline V gene. V was cut by 5 bases and J by 4 bases, with 12 bases left in between. In DNA, the CDR3 is TGTGCCAGCAGTCAAAGTACTACCTATGGCTACACCTTC. Amino acids: CASSQSTTYGYTF.

Notes on this clonotype: A read error is possible here, since a much larger clone lies one base away. The gene calls are TRBV6-6 and TRBJ2-1; 11 bases are shared with TRBD1. The CDR3 extends over 14 amino acids. Per germline, CDR1 MNHNY and CDR2 SVGAGI (reference sequence). The V and J ends lost 5 bases and 10 bases, in that order; junction bases with no gene match: 7. The CDR3 here is CASSHGQGAHEQFF. In nucleotides, the CDR3 is TGTGCCAGCAGTCACGGACAGGGGGCGCACGAGCAGTTCTTC.

This clonotype was detected many times. V is TRBV20-1 and J is TRBJ2-1; 8 nucleotides line up with TRBD2. Looked up from germline, CDR1 is DFQATT and CDR2 is SNEGSKA (reference sequence). CDR3 length: 14 residues. The trim removed 1 base at V and 4 bases at J, leaving 3 bases unmatched. Here the CDR3 reads CSARVSGIYNEQFF. CDR3 nucleotide sequence: TGCAGTGCTAGAGTTAGCGGGATTTACAATGAGCAGTTCTTC.

The J gene is TRBJ1-2, the V gene TRBV20-1, with 8 bases aligning to TRBD1. V gave up 5 bases and J gave up 4 bases; unmatched junction bases: 9. CDR1 is DFQATT and CDR2 is SNEGSKA in the germline V gene (reference sequence). This CDR3 has 14 residues. Written as DNA, the CDR3 is TGCAGTGCTTCCAGGGGGCGGGCTAGCTATGGCTACACCTTC. Residues: CSASRGRASYGYTF.

The V call is TRBV11-2, the J call TRBJ2-7; TRBD2 aligns across 9 bases. Trimming took 5 bases from V and 0 from J; bases not matched to a gene: 5. Germline-derived CDR1 and CDR2 are SGHAT and FQNNGV. This CDR3 comprises 15 residues. Here the CDR3 reads CASSLAGQSSYEQYF. The CDR3 region has the DNA TGTGCCAGCAGCCTAGCGGGACAGAGCTCCTACGAGCAGTACTTC.

In this sample, this clonotype turned up a few times. One junction end does not reproduce the germline sequence, and a read error may be involved. The chain uses TRBV6-6 and TRBJ1-2, with a tentative D call TRBD1 (6 bases). Germline CDR1 MNHNY, CDR2 SVGAGI (reference sequence). CDR3 size: 14 residues. The CDR3 loop is CASSYLGQRYGYTF. The CDR3 coding sequence is TGTGCCAGCAGTTACCTCGGACAGCGTTATGGGTACACCTTC.

A single count supports this clonotype. The chain uses TRBV20-1 and TRBJ2-7, with D uncertain. The CDR3 length is 10 residues. Germline assignment: CDR1 DFQATT and CDR2 SNEGSKA (reference sequence). The V end lost 3 bases, the J end lost 0 bases, and 0 bases lay between the germline ends. The CDR3 sequence: CSASSYEQYF. The CDR3 DNA reads as TGCAGTGCTAGCTCCTACGAGCAGTACTTC.

This rearrangement joins TRBV6-5 to TRBJ2-7; TRBD2 matches 9 bases. Trimming took 0 bases from V and 1 from J; bases not matched to a gene: 7. The CDR3 sequence is 17 residues long. The V gene's germline CDR1 is MNHEY and CDR2 SVGAGI. Here the CDR3 DNA reads TGTGCCAGCAGTTACTCGAGCGGGAGGTACCCTTCCTACGAGCAGTACTTC. It translates to CASSYSSGRYPSYEQYF.

This clonotype was seen at least ten times. The chain links TRBV7-2 to TRBJ2-7; 8 nucleotides agree with TRBD2. This CDR3 contains 14 residues. The trim removed 3 bases at V and 2 bases at J, leaving 3 bases unmatched. The V gene's germline CDR1 is SGHTA and CDR2 FQGNSA. The CDR3 nucleotides read TGTGCCAGCAGCTTTCGGGGGGGGACCTACGAGCAGTACTTC. It is translated as CASSFRGGTYEQYF.